The next 10 T cell receptor beta chains were all read from a single sample in a study of T cells after yellow fever vaccination. One entry per CDR3 protein results from TCRdb running MiXCR on the 5' RACE reads. Of roughly 250,000 distinct CDR3 sequences detected, 13% appear once; the ten largest clones hold about 0.54%. The specimen was CD4+ T cells sorted from PBMCs, collected 45 days after the yellow fever booster vaccination. The receptor source for this set is a man aged 25-45 years who received the YFV17D yellow fever vaccine.

This clonotype was detected only a few times. This chain links TRBV7-2 with TRBJ2-1, with 12 bases that match TRBD2. The V and J ends lost 4 bases and 9 bases, in that order; junction bases with no gene match: 10. CDR3 size: 16 residues. Germline CDR1 is SGHTA and CDR2 is FQGNSA. The CDR3: CASSYYSSGRGGEQFF. The CDR3 DNA follows: TGTGCCAGCAGCTATTATTCTAGCGGGAGGGGAGGTGAGCAGTTCTTC.

The sample holds a few counts of this clonotype. This rearrangement joins TRBV12-3 or TRBV12-4 to TRBJ1-1; maybe TRBD1 (6 bases). The CDR3 spans 13 residues. V gave up 6 bases and J gave up 2 bases, with 10 bases separating them. Written as DNA, the CDR3 is TGTGCCAGCAGCAAGGACAGAAACACTGAAGCTTTCTTT. This sequence encodes CASSKDRNTEAFF.

The chain joins TRBV7-2 to TRBJ2-3; D is uncertain. CDR3 size: 14 residues. V lost 0 bases to trimming and J lost 4 bases, with 8 bases between them. CDR1 is SGHTA and CDR2 is FQGNSA in the germline V gene. Here the CDR3 DNA reads TGTGCCAGCAGCTTAGCACCAAGGTCAGATACGCAGTATTTT. Its translation is CASSLAPRSDTQYF.

This clonotype came up a few times. The CDR3 reads CSASRLRGAGAFF. The DNA for the CDR3 is TGCAGTGCTAGCCGGTTGAGGGGGGCCGGAGCTTTCTTT. This rearrangement joins TRBV20-1 to TRBJ1-1; D might be TRBD1 (6 bases). Germline CDR1 and CDR2: DFQATT and SNEGSKA (reference sequence). This CDR3 region has 13 residues. V was cut by 3 bases and J by 10 bases, with 18 bases left in between.

This chain connects TRBV11-2 to TRBJ2-3; 8 bases fit TRBD2. Per germline, CDR1 SGHAT and CDR2 FQNNGV. The CDR3 is 14 residues long. After removal of 0 bases from V and 4 bases from J, the junction contained 0 bases not matched to a gene. CDR3 amino acids: CASSLEGLADTQYF. CDR3 coding DNA: TGTGCCAGCAGCTTAGAGGGACTAGCAGATACGCAGTATTTT.

This clonotype turned up a few times. The V gene is TRBV7-2, the J gene TRBJ2-7; 9 bases are shared with TRBD1. Germline trimming cut 5 bases from V and 3 bases from J; bases unmatched to any gene: 5. The germline V gene encodes CDR1 SGHTA and CDR2 FQGNSA. CDR3 length: 14 residues. In nucleotides, the CDR3 is TGTGCCAGCAGCCTAAGGGACAGGGACTACGAGCAGTACTTC. Residues: CASSLRDRDYEQYF.

This clonotype was seen a few times. The genes are TRBV6-5 and TRBJ1-1, with unresolved D. V dropped 5 bases and J dropped 0 bases, with 7 bases sitting between them. From germline, CDR1 is MNHEY and CDR2 SVGAGI. The CDR3 loop spans 13 amino acids. CDR3 DNA sequence: TGTGCCAGCAGTACCCAGGTGAACACTGAAGCTTTCTTT. As protein: CASSTQVNTEAFF.

The rearrangement joins TRBV2 to TRBJ2-1; weak D call: TRBD1 (5 bases). The CDR3 is 13 residues long. Germline V gives CDR1 SNHLY, CDR2 FYNNEI. Trimming took 7 bases from V and 2 from J, leaving 9 bases between them. The CDR3 DNA is TGTGCCAGCAAGAAGGACACCTACAATGAGCAGTTCTTC. The encoded protein is CASKKDTYNEQFF.

This clonotype occurred a few times. This chain joins TRBV13 and TRBJ2-3; D perhaps matches TRBD1 (6 bases). The CDR3 covers 12 residues. The V end lost 5 bases, the J end lost 11 bases, and 14 bases lay between the germline ends. Per the germline V gene, CDR1 is PRHDT and CDR2 is FYEKMQ (reference sequence). DNA for the CDR3: TGTGCCAGCAGCAACCGGGACATAGGGCAGTATTTT. Translating it yields CASSNRDIGQYF. The full variable domain, completed using reference TRBV13 and TRBJ2-3, is AAGVIQSPRHLIKEKRETATLKCYPIPRHDTVYWYQQGPGQDPQFLISFYEKMQSDKGSIPDRFSAQQFSDYHSELNMSSLELGDSALYFCASSNRDIGQYFGPGTRLTVL.

V and J are TRBV5-1 and TRBJ2-1; D not resolved. The germline gives CDR1 SGHRS, CDR2 YFSETQ. This CDR3 has 14 residues. Trimming removed 6 bases from V and 5 bases from J, with 15 bases in between. The CDR3 spells CASNTQRQDNEQFF. The CDR3 DNA reads as TGCGCCAGCAACACTCAGCGTCAGGACAATGAGCAGTTCTTC.